The rows below give T cell receptor beta chains drawn from one sample of a study of cytomegalovirus exposure and HLA in healthy donors. TCRdb keeps only in-frame clones here, not all; method: immunoSEQ multiplex PCR. The sample has around 50,000 clones, around 82% seen once. Sequenced material: PBMCs. All receptors come from a man in his thirties or forties in good health and CMV-seropositive. Each CDR3 is given without its conserved first and last residue. The D gene is left open where the match is weak.

TRBV10-3,TRBJ1-1,TRBD1,AIRDRGNGEAF
TRBV9,TRBJ2-2,-,ASSVALAEVNTGELF
TRBV30,TRBJ1-6,TRBD1,AWSFGTGGNSPLH
TRBV21-1,TRBJ1-6,-,ASSKGGGGLIYNSPLH
TRBV10-3,TRBJ1-1,-,ASGSSEAF
TRBV30,TRBJ2-3,-,AWSRDWRTDTQY
TRBV5-6,TRBJ1-2,TRBD1,ASTPLDRPYYGYT
TRBV7-2,TRBJ2-5,TRBD2,ASSGAPQYQETQY
TRBV5-8,TRBJ1-6,TRBD1,ASSFRGNYNSPLH
TRBV10-1,TRBJ2-2,-,ASSEATTNTGELF
TRBV4-2,TRBJ2-3,TRBD2,ASSQGTSGGSEDTQY
TRBV25-1,TRBJ1-1,-,ASSAGGNTEAF
TRBV5-6,TRBJ1-1,-,ASSLAGLKGVNTEAF
TRBV18,TRBJ2-2,-,ASSPPRQMNTGELF
TRBV6-1,TRBJ2-2,TRBD1,ASKLTGSTGELF
TRBV29-1,TRBJ2-2,-,SGGQMMDGELF
TRBV28,-,TRBD2,ASSLRLAGAGEQY